Below are 14 T cell receptor beta chains sequenced from a single sample in a study of identical twins. A single record per CDR3 protein comes from TCRdb applying MiXCR to the 5' RACE reads. The profile shows 350,000 or so distinct CDR3 sequences, 10% to 15% of them singletons. The same data also contributed to another study, on yellow fever vaccine responses in identical twins.

The sequencing sample was made of CD8+ T cells sorted from blood. Source of these receptors: a woman aged 18-29 years in good health.

Comments on this clonotype: A much more abundant neighbour one base away suggests this may be a read error. The chain couples TRBV13 to TRBJ2-7; D is unresolved. The germline gives CDR1 PRHDT, CDR2 FYEKMQ (reference sequence). The CDR3 consists of 13 residues. The germline V and J ends were trimmed by 5 bases and 0 bases, with 8 bases remaining between them. The CDR3 DNA is TGTGCCAGCAGCCTCTACAGCTCCTACGAGCAGTACGTC. It specifies CASSLYSSYEQYV.

As concerns this clonotype: One junction end disagrees with the germline gene, perhaps due to a read error. The V call is TRBV11-2, the J call TRBJ2-7; TRBD2 agrees at 7 bases. CDR1 is SGHAT and CDR2 is FQNNGV in the germline V gene. The CDR3 covers 12 residues. In DNA form, the CDR3 reads TGTGCCAGCAGCCCCGGGGGGAAACACCCTGTCTTC. Protein sequence: CASSPGGKHPVF.

The DNA for the CDR3 is TGCAGTGCTAGCCACGTAACCGAGCAGTTCTTC. Its translation: CSASHVTEQFF. The chain joins TRBV20-1 to TRBJ2-1; D gene ambiguous. V was trimmed by 3 bases and J by 10 bases, leaving 10 bases between them. The germline V gene has CDR1 DFQATT and CDR2 SNEGSKA (reference sequence). This CDR3 has 11 amino acids.

The chain employs TRBV9 and TRBJ2-1; D might be TRBD2 (5 bases). Germline loops: CDR1 SGDLS, CDR2 YYNGEE. This CDR3 has 13 residues. Trimming left V 0 bases short and J 9 bases short, with 10 bases between. CDR3 protein: CASSVVLGSEQFF. Written as DNA, the CDR3 is TGTGCCAGCAGCGTAGTACTAGGGAGTGAGCAGTTCTTC. Full variable domain (missing parts from reference TRBV9 and TRBJ2-1): DSGVTQTPKHLITATGQRVTLRCSPRSGDLSVYWYQQSLDQGLQFLIQYYNGEERAKGNILERFSAQQFPDLHSELNLSSLELGDSALYFCASSVVLGSEQFFGPGTRLTVL.

Note on this clonotype: The junction departs from germline at one end; a sequencing error may be responsible. V and J are TRBV12-3 or TRBV12-4 and TRBJ2-3; 11 bases agree with TRBD2. There are 15 residues in the CDR3. The CDR3 DNA follows: TGTGCCAGCAGCTTAGCGGGGGGGCTCGCAGATACGCAGTATTTT. It is translated as CASSLAGGLADTQYF.

This clonotype was counted many times. V usage is TRBV7-9 and J usage is TRBJ2-3; D ambiguous. CDR3 length: 11 amino acids. CDR1 is SEHNR, CDR2 FQNEAQ, per germline (reference sequence). V lost 4 bases, J lost 7 bases, and 6 bases lay in between. CDR3 sequence (DNA): TGTGCCAGCAGCTCGGACCATACGCAGTATTTT. Encoded protein: CASSSDHTQYF.

This clonotype was seen more than once but under ten times. This sequence joins TRBV28 and TRBJ2-7; no clear D gene. The germline CDR1 and CDR2 sequences are MDHEN and SYDVKM. This CDR3 contains 13 residues. Trimming cost V 3 bases and J 3 bases, with 9 bases left between them. CDR3 sequence: CASSFVDSYEQYF. CDR3 sequence (DNA): TGTGCCAGCAGTTTCGTAGATAGCTACGAGCAGTACTTC.

This clonotype has at least ten counts. This sequence joins TRBV24-1 and TRBJ2-6; D is perhaps TRBD2 (5 bases). The germline CDR1 and CDR2 sequences are KGHDR and SFDVKD. CDR3 size: 13 residues. Trimming stripped 9 bases from V and 2 bases from J, with 7 bases between. For the CDR3, the DNA is TGTGCCACCGGAGGCGCTGGGGCCAACGTCCTGACTTTC. Protein product: CATGGAGANVLTF.

The table lists this clonotype with a few counts. J is TRBJ2-7 and V is TRBV7-6; the match to TRBD2 covers 8 bases. V trimming: 1 base; J trimming: 3 bases; junction bases outside the gene matches: 5. The CDR3 covers 15 residues. Germline CDR1 and CDR2: SGHVS and FNYEAQ. CDR3 residues: CASSLERELNYEQYF. The CDR3 bases are TGTGCCAGCAGCTTAGAGCGGGAGCTTAACTACGAGCAGTACTTC.

The table lists this clonotype with a few counts. The V and J genes are TRBV25-1 and TRBJ2-3; 9 positions agree with TRBD2. The CDR3 extends over 15 amino acids. Germline CDR1 MGHDK, CDR2 SYGVNS. V lost 5 bases and J lost 4; bases outside the gene matches: 7. DNA for the CDR3: TGTGCCAGCAGTATGAGCGGGGGGCTCGCAGATACGCAGTATTTT. Translation gives CASSMSGGLADTQYF.

This clonotype was seen only a few times. This chain connects TRBV14 to TRBJ1-1, with D unresolved. Germline-derived CDR1 and CDR2 are SGHDN and FVKESK. V lost 2 bases and J lost 4, with 8 bases in between. The CDR3 runs 13 residues. The CDR3 region is CASSQTVATEAFF. Written as DNA, the CDR3 is TGTGCCAGCAGCCAAACAGTGGCCACTGAAGCTTTCTTT.

The rearrangement joins TRBV5-1 to TRBJ1-2; tentatively, D is TRBD1 (6 bases). The CDR3 consists of 13 residues. V was cut by 4 bases and J by 6 bases, with 13 bases left in between. Germline CDR1 and CDR2: SGHRS and YFSETQ. DNA of the CDR3: TGCGCCAGCAGCAAAGGACAGACCCATGGCTACACCTTC. Protein: CASSKGQTHGYTF.

The gene calls are TRBV6-1 and TRBJ2-1, with a possible D match to TRBD2 (6 bases). CDR3 length: 15 amino acids. The germline V and J ends were trimmed by 0 bases and 4 bases, with 10 bases remaining between them. Per the germline V gene, CDR1 is MNHNS and CDR2 is SASEGT. The CDR3 loop reads CASSEALAEYNEQFF. The DNA for the CDR3 is TGTGCCAGCAGTGAAGCATTAGCGGAATACAATGAGCAGTTCTTC.

This clonotype was counted ten times or more. The chain joins TRBV12-3 or TRBV12-4 to TRBJ1-5; no clear D gene. Deletions cut 6 bases from V and 7 bases from J, with 10 bases between. The CDR3 length is 12 residues. Written as DNA, the CDR3 is TGTGCCAGCAGGGTGACAAACCAGCCCCAGCATTTT. Translating gives CASRVTNQPQHF.